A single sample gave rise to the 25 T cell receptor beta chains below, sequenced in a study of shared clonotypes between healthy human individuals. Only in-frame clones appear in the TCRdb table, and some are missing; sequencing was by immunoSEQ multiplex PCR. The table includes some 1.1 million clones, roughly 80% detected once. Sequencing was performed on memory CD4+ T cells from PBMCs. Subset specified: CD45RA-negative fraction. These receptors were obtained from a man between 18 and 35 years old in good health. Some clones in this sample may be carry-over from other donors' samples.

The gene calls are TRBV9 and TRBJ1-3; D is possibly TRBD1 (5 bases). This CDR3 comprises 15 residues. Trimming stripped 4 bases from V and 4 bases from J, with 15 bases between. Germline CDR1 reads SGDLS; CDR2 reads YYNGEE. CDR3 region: CASSLSPQGGNTIYF. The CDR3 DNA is TGTGCCAGCAGCCTATCCCCCCAGGGAGGAAACACCATATATTTT.

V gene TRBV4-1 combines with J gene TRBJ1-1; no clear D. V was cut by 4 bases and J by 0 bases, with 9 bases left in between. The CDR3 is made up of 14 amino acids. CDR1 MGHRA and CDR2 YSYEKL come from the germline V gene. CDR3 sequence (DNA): TGCGCCAGCAGCCCTTGGGCTTTGAACACTGAAGCTTTCTTT. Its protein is CASSPWALNTEAFF.

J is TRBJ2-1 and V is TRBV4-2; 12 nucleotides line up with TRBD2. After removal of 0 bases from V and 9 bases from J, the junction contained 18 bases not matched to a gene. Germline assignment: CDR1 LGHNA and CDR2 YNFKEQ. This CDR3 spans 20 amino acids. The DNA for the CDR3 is TGTGCCAGCAGCCAAGAGATAGTGACTAGCGGGAGTCTAGGGTCGGGTGAGCAGTTCTTC. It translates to CASSQEIVTSGSLGSGEQFF.

In DNA, the CDR3 is TGTGCCAGCAGCTTACCGAGGACAAAATCCTACGAGCAGTACTTC. Translation gives CASSLPRTKSYEQYF. The J gene is TRBJ2-7, the V gene TRBV7-9; TRBD1 might be the D (5 bases). This CDR3 is built from 15 residues. Germline V gives CDR1 SEHNR, CDR2 FQNEAQ (reference sequence). Trimming cost V 2 bases and J 1 base, with 12 bases left between them.

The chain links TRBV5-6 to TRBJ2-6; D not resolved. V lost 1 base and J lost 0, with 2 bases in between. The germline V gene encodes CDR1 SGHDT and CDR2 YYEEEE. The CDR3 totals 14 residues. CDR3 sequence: CASSLSSGANVLTF. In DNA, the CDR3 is TGTGCCAGCAGCTTGAGCTCTGGGGCCAACGTCCTGACTTTC.

The CDR3 sequence is CASSLFGSNTIYF. The CDR3, as DNA: TGTGCCAGCAGCTTGTTCGGATCGAACACCATATATTTT. The chain recombines TRBV5-4 with TRBJ1-3; D ambiguous. Germline CDR1 reads SGHNT; CDR2 reads YYREEE (reference sequence). The CDR3 length is 13 residues. V lost 1 base and J 7 bases, leaving 9 bases between the germline ends.

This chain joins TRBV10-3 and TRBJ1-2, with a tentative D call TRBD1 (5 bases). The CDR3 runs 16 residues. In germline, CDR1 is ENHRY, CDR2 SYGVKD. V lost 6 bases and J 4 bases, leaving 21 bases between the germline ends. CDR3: CAISTNGEGPGYGYTF. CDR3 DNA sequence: TGTGCCATCAGCACCAATGGGGAGGGACCTGGCTATGGCTACACCTTC.

CDR3 protein: CATSRDIGTGGSLYEQYF. CDR3 sequence (DNA): TGTGCCACCAGCAGAGATATTGGGACAGGGGGGTCCCTCTACGAGCAGTACTTC. V gene TRBV15 combines with J gene TRBJ2-7; 11 bases are shared with TRBD1. Trimming removed 0 bases from V and 3 bases from J; junction bases left unmatched: 10. Germline lookup yields CDR1 LNHNV and CDR2 YYDKDF (reference sequence). This CDR3 has 18 residues.

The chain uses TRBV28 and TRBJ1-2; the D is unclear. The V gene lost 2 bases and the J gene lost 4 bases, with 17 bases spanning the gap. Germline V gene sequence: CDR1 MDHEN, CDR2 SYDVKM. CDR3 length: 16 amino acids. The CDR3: CASSLGTAALGYGYTF. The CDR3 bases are TGTGCCAGCAGTTTAGGAACGGCCGCCTTAGGCTATGGCTACACCTTC.

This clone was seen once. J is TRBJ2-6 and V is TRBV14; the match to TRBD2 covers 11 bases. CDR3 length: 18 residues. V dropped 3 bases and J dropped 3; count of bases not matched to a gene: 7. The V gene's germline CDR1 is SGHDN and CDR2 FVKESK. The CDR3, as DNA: TGTGCCAGCAGCCAGATAGCGGGAGGGCCGGTTGGGGCCAACGTCCTGACTTTC. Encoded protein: CASSQIAGGPVGANVLTF.

This CDR3 is CASRTEGLATNEKLFF. CDR3 coding DNA: TGTGCCAGCAGAACAGAAGGACTTGCAACTAATGAAAAACTGTTTTTT. The chain has TRBV4-2 and TRBJ1-4; D is unresolved. Trimming took off 6 bases at V and 0 bases at J, with 14 bases between the two ends. CDR1 and CDR2 (germline): LGHNA, YNFKEQ. The CDR3 is 16 residues long.

In DNA, the CDR3 is TGTGCCAGCAGTAGCGGTTGGGGCAGAGGAGAGACCCAGTACTTC. This encodes CASSSGWGRGETQYF. V gene TRBV28 combines with J gene TRBJ2-5; D might be TRBD1 or TRBD2, each matching 5 bases. This CDR3 contains 15 residues. V was clipped by 5 bases and J by 4 bases, with 17 bases between them. Germline V gene lookup returns CDR1 MDHEN and CDR2 SYDVKM.

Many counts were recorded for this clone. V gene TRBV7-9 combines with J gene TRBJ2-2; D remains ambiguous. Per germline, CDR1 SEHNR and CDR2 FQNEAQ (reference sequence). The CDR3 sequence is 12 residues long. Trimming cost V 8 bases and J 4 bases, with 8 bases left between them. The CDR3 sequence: CASSAATGELFF. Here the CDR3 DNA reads TGTGCCAGCTCGGCAGCCACCGGGGAGCTGTTTTTT.

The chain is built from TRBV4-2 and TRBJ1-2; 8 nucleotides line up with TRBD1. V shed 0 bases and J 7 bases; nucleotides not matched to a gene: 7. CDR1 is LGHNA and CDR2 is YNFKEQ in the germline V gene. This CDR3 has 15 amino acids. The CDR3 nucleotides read TGTGCCAGCAGCCAAGATCGGACGGACAGGGTTGGCTACACCTTC. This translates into CASSQDRTDRVGYTF.

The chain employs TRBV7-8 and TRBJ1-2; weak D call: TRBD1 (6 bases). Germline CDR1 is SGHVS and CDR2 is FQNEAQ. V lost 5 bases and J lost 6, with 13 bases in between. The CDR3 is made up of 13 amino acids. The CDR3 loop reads CASSTHYRDGYTF. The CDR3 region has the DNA TGTGCCAGCAGCACTCATTACAGGGATGGCTACACCTTC.

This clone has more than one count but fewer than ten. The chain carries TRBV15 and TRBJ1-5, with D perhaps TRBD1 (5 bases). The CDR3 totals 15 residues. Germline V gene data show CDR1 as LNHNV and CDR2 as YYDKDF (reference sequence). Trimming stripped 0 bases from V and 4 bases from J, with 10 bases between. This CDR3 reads CATSRDWGVNQPQHF. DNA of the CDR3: TGTGCCACCAGCAGAGATTGGGGGGTAAATCAGCCCCAGCATTTT.

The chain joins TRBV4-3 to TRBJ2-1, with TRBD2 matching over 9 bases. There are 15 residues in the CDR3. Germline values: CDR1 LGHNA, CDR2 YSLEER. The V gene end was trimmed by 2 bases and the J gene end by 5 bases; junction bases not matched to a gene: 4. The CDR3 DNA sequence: TGCGCCAGCAGCCAATTGCGGGAGGGAAACAATGAGCAGTTCTTC. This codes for CASSQLREGNNEQFF.

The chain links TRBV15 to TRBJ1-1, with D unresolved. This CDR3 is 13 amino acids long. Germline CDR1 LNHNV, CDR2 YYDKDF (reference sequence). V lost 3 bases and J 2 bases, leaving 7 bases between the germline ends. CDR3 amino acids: CATSRPDNTEAFF. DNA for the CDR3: TGTGCCACCAGCAGGCCCGATAACACTGAAGCTTTCTTT.

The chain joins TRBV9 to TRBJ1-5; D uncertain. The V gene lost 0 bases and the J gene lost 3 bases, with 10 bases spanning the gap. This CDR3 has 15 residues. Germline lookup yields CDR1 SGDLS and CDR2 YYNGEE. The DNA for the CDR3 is TGTGCCAGCAGCGTAGGAAAGAGGGACAATCAGCCCCAGCATTTT. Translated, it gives CASSVGKRDNQPQHF.

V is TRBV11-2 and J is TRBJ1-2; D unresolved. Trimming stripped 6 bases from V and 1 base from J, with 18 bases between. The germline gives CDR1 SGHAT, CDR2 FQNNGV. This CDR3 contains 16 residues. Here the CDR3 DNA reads TGTGCCAGCAGGGGCCAAAGAGGACCGAGTAACTATGGCTACACCTTC. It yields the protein CASRGQRGPSNYGYTF. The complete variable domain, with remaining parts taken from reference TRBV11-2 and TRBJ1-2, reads EAGVAQSPRYKIIEKRQSVAFWCNPISGHATLYWYQQILGQGPKLLIQFQNNGVVDDSQLPKDRFSAERLKGVDSTLKIQPAKLEDSAVYLCASRGQRGPSNYGYTFGSGTRLTVV.

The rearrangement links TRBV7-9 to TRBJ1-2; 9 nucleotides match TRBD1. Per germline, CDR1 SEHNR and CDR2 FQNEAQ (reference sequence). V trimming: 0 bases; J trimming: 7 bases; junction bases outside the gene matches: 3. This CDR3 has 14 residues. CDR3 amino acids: CASSLATGGSGYTF. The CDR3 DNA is TGTGCCAGCAGCTTAGCGACAGGGGGAAGTGGCTACACCTTC.

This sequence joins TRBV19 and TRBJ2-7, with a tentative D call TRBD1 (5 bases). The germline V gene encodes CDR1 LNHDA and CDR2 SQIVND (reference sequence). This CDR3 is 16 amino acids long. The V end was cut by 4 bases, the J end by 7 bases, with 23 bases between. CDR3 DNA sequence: TGTGCCAGTAGTAATTGGGTCGCAAGTGGGGCTCGAGAGCAGTACTTC. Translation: CASSNWVASGAREQYF.

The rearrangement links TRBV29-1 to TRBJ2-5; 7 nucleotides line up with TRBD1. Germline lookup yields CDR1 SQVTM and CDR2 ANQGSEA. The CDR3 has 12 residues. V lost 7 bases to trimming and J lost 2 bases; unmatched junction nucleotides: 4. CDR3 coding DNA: TGCAGCGGAGGGACAGAACAAGAGACCCAGTACTTC. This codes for CSGGTEQETQYF.

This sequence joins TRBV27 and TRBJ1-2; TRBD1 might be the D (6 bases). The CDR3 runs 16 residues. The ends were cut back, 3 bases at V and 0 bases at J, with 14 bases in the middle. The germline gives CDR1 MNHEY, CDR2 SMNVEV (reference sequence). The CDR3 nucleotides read TGTGCCAGCAGTTTGGGGGGGGCCCCTGCTAACTATGGCTACACCTTC. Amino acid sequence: CASSLGGAPANYGYTF.

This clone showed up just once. The CDR3 reads CASMAGGNTGELFF. The DNA for the CDR3 is TGCGCCAGCATGGCGGGGGGCAACACCGGGGAGCTGTTTTTT. This chain uses TRBV5-1 with TRBJ2-2; 8 nucleotides match TRBD2. The V gene's germline CDR1 is SGHRS and CDR2 YFSETQ. V dropped 6 bases and J dropped 2; count of bases not matched to a gene: 3. The CDR3 length is 14 residues. The whole variable domain, filled in from reference TRBV5-1 and TRBJ2-2, reads KAGVTQTPRYLIKTRGQQVTLSCSPISGHRSVSWYQQTPGQGLQFLFEYFSETQRNKGNFPGRFSGRQFSNSRSEMNVSTLELGDSALYLCASMAGGNTGELFFGEGSRLTVL.